This TCR beta chain was obtained from a study of technical replicates of blood from several donors. Assay: immunoSEQ multiplex PCR; the TCRdb copy retains only in-frame clones and omits some. The sample has about 68,000 clones; about 97% are singletons. The TCR was taken from a human donor in good health. Specimen: T cells isolated from PBMCs.

The CDR3 reads CASSPGQGYGYTF. The CDR3 nucleotides read TGTGCCAGCAGCCCGGGACAGGGCTATGGCTACACCTTC. The rearrangement links TRBV9 to TRBJ1-2; 9 bases are shared with TRBD1. The junction had 2 bases not matched to a gene; V was cut back by 4 bases and J by 4 bases. CDR1 and CDR2 from the germline V gene are SGDLS and YYNGEE. The CDR3 loop spans 13 amino acids.